These 29 T cell receptor beta chains were all obtained from the same sample, sequenced in a study of CD4 and CD8 cells across lung adenocarcinoma regions. A single record per CDR3 protein comes from TCRdb applying MiXCR to the PCR reads. The sample contains 7,400 or so distinct CDR3 sequences, roughly 40% of which appear only once. Material for sequencing was CD4+ T cells from the margin of a lung tumor. The receptors here all came from a male donor with lung adenocarcinoma. The CD4 and CD8 labels of this study may be unreliable.

This clonotype showed up just a few times. The V and J genes are TRBV7-2 and TRBJ2-1; 11 bases fit TRBD2. This CDR3 is 15 amino acids long. Germline V gene sequence: CDR1 SGHTA, CDR2 FQGNSA. Trimming cost V 5 bases and J 10 bases; bases outside gene matches: 10. This chain's CDR3 is CASSARLAGPYEQFF. CDR3 nucleotide sequence: TGTGCCAGCAGCGCTCGACTAGCGGGACCCTACGAGCAGTTCTTC.

This clonotype has only a few counts. CDR3 in DNA: TGTGCCAGCAGTTACGAGCTGCGAGCCTACAATGAGCAGTTCTTC. Its protein product is CASSYELRAYNEQFF. V gene TRBV6-5 combines with J gene TRBJ2-1; no reliable D call. This CDR3 comprises 15 residues. The germline CDR1 and CDR2 sequences are MNHEY and SVGAGI. The V and J ends lost 2 bases and 2 bases respectively, with 10 bases between them.

This rearrangement joins TRBV5-1 to TRBJ2-3; 13 bases are shared with TRBD2. J was trimmed by 7 bases and V by 7 bases; bases with no gene match: 6. In germline, CDR1 is SGHRS, CDR2 YFSETQ. CDR3 length: 14 amino acids. The CDR3 DNA is TGCGCCAGCCGCGGACTAGCGGGAGTAAATACGCAGTATTTT. Its protein product is CASRGLAGVNTQYF.

The V gene is TRBV9, the J gene TRBJ2-3, with D unclear. V gave up 0 bases and J gave up 6 bases, with 11 bases separating them. The germline V gene has CDR1 SGDLS and CDR2 YYNGEE. The CDR3 consists of 14 residues. CDR3 region: CASSVGPARDTQYF. DNA of the CDR3: TGTGCCAGCAGCGTAGGACCTGCGAGGGATACGCAGTATTTT.

This clonotype was seen many times. The chain couples TRBV6-5 to TRBJ2-4; D remains unclear. Germline CDR1 is MNHEY and CDR2 is SVGAGI. Trimming stripped 2 bases from V and 1 base from J, with 3 bases between. The CDR3 runs 13 residues. CDR3 DNA: TGTGCCAGCAGTTACAGGGCCAAAAACATTCAGTACTTC. Its translation is CASSYRAKNIQYF.

The rearrangement joins TRBV12-3 or TRBV12-4 to TRBJ1-2; 10 nucleotides agree with TRBD1. The V and J ends lost 4 bases and 5 bases, in that order; junction bases with no gene match: 7. This CDR3 contains 15 residues. The CDR3 sequence: CASSSRTDRGYGYTF. The CDR3 bases are TGTGCCAGCAGTTCACGAACGGACAGGGGGTATGGCTACACCTTC.

A remark on this clonotype: A junction end diverges from the germline sequence, so it may reflect a read error. The rearrangement links TRBV6-1 to TRBJ2-4; the D gene is possibly TRBD2 (6 bases). Germline CDR1 and CDR2: MNHNS and SASEGT. There are 14 residues in the CDR3. This chain's CDR3 is CASWGERVKNIQYF. The DNA for the CDR3 is TGTGCCAGCTGGGGGGAGAGAGTCAAAAACATTCAGTATTTC.

The chain joins TRBV7-2 to TRBJ2-3; TRBD2 matches at 8 bases. This CDR3 has 17 amino acids. The germline CDR1 and CDR2 sequences are SGHTA and FQGNSA. V lost 3 bases to trimming and J lost 5 bases; unmatched junction nucleotides: 13. CDR3 amino acids: CASSLYLSGGARDTQYF. CDR3 nucleotide sequence: TGTGCCAGCAGCTTGTATCTCTCCGGGGGGGCCAGAGATACGCAGTATTTT.

The rearrangement links TRBV10-2 to TRBJ1-2, with D uncertain. Trimming removed 4 bases from V and 6 bases from J, with 15 bases in between. The CDR3 loop spans 14 amino acids. From germline, CDR1 is WSHSY and CDR2 SAAADI. The CDR3 region is CASSVGLGSNGYTF. In DNA, the CDR3 is TGCGCCAGCAGTGTGGGTTTGGGGTCAAATGGCTACACCTTC.

This clonotype was observed at least ten times. The CDR3 DNA sequence: TGTGCCAGCAGGGGTTGGACTAGCGGGAGCTCCTACGAGCAGTACTTC. This sequence encodes CASRGWTSGSSYEQYF. The V gene is TRBV6-5, the J gene TRBJ2-7; TRBD2 aligns across 13 bases. V lost 6 bases, J lost 0 bases, and 5 bases stayed unmatched. CDR1 MNHEY and CDR2 SVGAGI come from the germline V gene. The CDR3 has 16 residues.

This clonotype has just one count. A much larger clone differs by one base, so this may be a read error. The rearrangement joins TRBV27 to TRBJ2-1; D is uncertain. The CDR3 consists of 14 residues. CDR1 and CDR2 (germline): MNHEY, SMNVEV (reference sequence). V was pared by 6 bases and J by 10 bases, with 19 bases between. The CDR3 DNA is TGTGCCAGCAGACCCCTGCGCACGGTCTACGAGCAGTTCTTC. Translating gives CASRPLRTVYEQFF.

There are many counts of this clonotype. A read error may explain this, as a much larger clone is one base away. The chain employs TRBV6-5 and TRBJ2-1, with 10 bases matching TRBD2. Germline CDR1 reads MNHEY; CDR2 reads SVGAGI. V lost 2 bases and J lost 13; bases outside the gene matches: 11. This CDR3 contains 15 residues. The CDR3, as DNA: TGTGCCAGCAGTTACAGGACTAGCGGCCAAGAGACCCAGTTCTTC. This codes for CASSYRTSGQETQFF.

The rearrangement joins TRBV12-3 or TRBV12-4 to TRBJ2-1; 9 nucleotides line up with TRBD2. The CDR3 totals 15 residues. The ends lost 3 bases at V and 9 bases at J; junction bases unmatched: 9. The CDR3 spells CASSFRRGGAREQFF. The CDR3 DNA follows: TGTGCCAGCAGTTTTAGGCGGGGGGGAGCACGTGAGCAGTTCTTC.

On this clonotype: One junction end does not reproduce the germline sequence, and a read error may be involved. This chain uses TRBV6-1 with TRBJ2-2; D ambiguous. CDR1 is MNHNS and CDR2 is SASEGT in the germline V gene. This CDR3 has 15 amino acids. CDR3 DNA: TGTGCCAGCGGTGACCGGGCAGTGAACACCGGGGAGCTGTTTTTT. Encoded protein: CASGDRAVNTGELFF.

By share, this clonotype ranks as medium-sized. Compared with germline, one end of the junction differs, possibly owing to a read error. V is TRBV6-1 and J is TRBJ2-1; 13 nucleotides align to TRBD2. The CDR3 contains 15 residues. Looked up from germline, CDR1 is MNHNS and CDR2 is SASEGT. The CDR3 DNA reads TGTGCCAACAGTGAAGCGGGACTAGCGGGAAGTAAGCAGTTCTTC. Protein product: CANSEAGLAGSKQFF.

This clonotype was found many times. V is TRBV14 and J is TRBJ2-1; no clear D gene. The CDR3 contains 15 residues. Germline V CDR1 and CDR2: SGHDN, FVKESK. Trimming removed 5 bases at V and 0 bases at J, with 11 bases between. The CDR3 loop reads CASSYFLSSYNEQFF. CDR3 nucleotides: TGTGCCAGCAGCTACTTCTTGAGCTCCTACAATGAGCAGTTCTTC.

The chain recombines TRBV5-1 with TRBJ2-1; 8 positions match TRBD2. This CDR3 comprises 16 residues. The germline V gene has CDR1 SGHRS and CDR2 YFSETQ. V was clipped by 4 bases and J by 6 bases; unmatched bases: 12. The CDR3 reads CASSPRDNGGANEQFF. The DNA for the CDR3 is TGCGCCAGCAGCCCCCGGGATAACGGGGGGGCCAATGAGCAGTTCTTC.

With respect to this clonotype: A junction end diverges from the germline sequence, so it may reflect a read error. V gene TRBV27 combines with J gene TRBJ2-1; 10 bases align to TRBD2. CDR1 and CDR2 from the germline V gene are MNHEY and SMNVEV (reference sequence). The CDR3 loop spans 19 amino acids. CDR3 coding DNA: TGTGCCAGCCGCCCTGGAGGACTAGCGGCACTCAGGGCCAAAGACATGCAGTATTTC. Translated, it gives CASRPGGLAALRAKDMQYF.

This clonotype occurred once. The chain has TRBV10-1 and TRBJ2-3; D might be TRBD2 (6 bases). The CDR3 is 13 amino acids. Germline V gene lookup returns CDR1 WNHNN and CDR2 SYGVQD (reference sequence). V lost 4 bases, J lost 3 bases, and 8 bases lay in between. CDR3 in DNA: TGCGCCAGCAGTGGAGCGGGTACAGATACGCAGTATTTT. Protein sequence: CASSGAGTDTQYF.

To note about this clonotype: Germline and junction disagree at one end, which may indicate a read error. The V and J genes are TRBV27 and TRBJ1-5; tentatively, D is TRBD1 (5 bases). The germline gives CDR1 MNHEY, CDR2 SMNVEV (reference sequence). The CDR3 is 15 residues long. In DNA form, the CDR3 reads TGTGCCAGCAGTTCAAGGGGAAGAAACAATCCGCCCCAGCATTTT. It yields the protein CASSSRGRNNPPQHF.

This clonotype is termed medium-sized. The genes are TRBV6-1 and TRBJ2-1; TRBD1 aligns across 9 bases. Per the germline V gene, CDR1 is MNHNS and CDR2 is SASEGT. The CDR3 extends over 16 amino acids. With V trimmed by 6 bases and J by 3 bases, 9 bases remained unmatched. The CDR3 loop is CASSHTGTGNYNEQFF. DNA for the CDR3: TGTGCCAGCAGCCATACCGGGACAGGGAACTACAATGAGCAGTTCTTC.

The genes are TRBV10-1 and TRBJ2-1; the match to TRBD1 covers 7 bases. The end of the DNA fits TRBJ2-7 better, so the J call may be wrong. Germline V CDR1 and CDR2: WNHNN, SYGVQD (reference sequence). This CDR3 is 14 amino acids long. The CDR3 spells CASKRTGRSYEQYF. In DNA form, the CDR3 reads TGCGCCAGCAAAAGGACAGGACGATCCTACGAGCAGTACTTC.

Turning to this clonotype: The junction differs from germline at one of its ends, possibly a read error. This chain connects TRBV6-4 to TRBJ2-5, with 10 positions matching TRBD2. The CDR3 sequence is 19 residues long. Germline V gene sequence: CDR1 MRHNA, CDR2 SNTAGT. DNA for the CDR3: TGTGCCAGCAGTCTCACGGCGGCTAGCGGGGGATCGGGCCAAGATACCCAGTACTTC. It translates to CASSLTAASGGSGQDTQYF.

This chain links TRBV4-2 with TRBJ1-6; 7 positions agree with TRBD1. With 4 bases clipped from V and 9 bases from J, the junction kept 9 bases outside the gene matches. Germline V CDR1 and CDR2: LGHNA, YNFKEQ. The CDR3 extends over 15 amino acids. CDR3 amino acids: CASSPTGDGSSPLHF. The CDR3 DNA reads as TGTGCCAGCAGCCCTACAGGGGACGGTAGTTCACCCCTCCACTTT.

In this sample, this clonotype is large. The chain joins TRBV10-2 to TRBJ2-5; D perhaps matches TRBD2 (7 bases). Germline CDR1 WSHSY, CDR2 SAAADI. Trimming pared 8 bases from V and 5 bases from J, leaving 15 bases between. CDR3 length: 13 amino acids. The CDR3 spells CASSAQGGETQYF. The CDR3 nucleotides are TGCGCCAGCTCCGCACAGGGAGGGGAGACCCAGTACTTC.

Comments on this clonotype: A junction end diverges from the germline sequence, so it may reflect a read error. This chain's CDR3 is CARGYARRGPETQYF. DNA for the CDR3: TGTGCCAGGGGTTACGCGCGCCGCGGCCCAGAGACGCAGTACTTC. V and J are TRBV6-5 and TRBJ2-5; D not certain. The CDR3 spans 15 residues. The germline V gene encodes CDR1 MNHEY and CDR2 SVGAGI.

This clonotype has ten or more counts. J is TRBJ2-1 and V is TRBV6-5; D ambiguous. The DNA matches TRBJ2-7 better at its end, which makes the J call doubtful. The CDR3 extends over 13 amino acids. Per the germline V gene, CDR1 is MNHEY and CDR2 is SVGAGI. CDR3 sequence: CASNSGVTYEQYF. The CDR3, as DNA: TGTGCCAGCAATTCGGGCGTTACCTACGAGCAGTACTTC.

By share, this clonotype ranks as medium-sized. The V call is TRBV6-1, the J call TRBJ2-3, with D perhaps TRBD2 (6 bases). The length of the CDR3 is 16 residues. The V and J ends lost 2 bases and 2 bases respectively, with 14 bases between them. Germline CDR1 is MNHNS and CDR2 is SASEGT. The CDR3 nucleotides read TGTGCCAGCAGTGAAAGGGGACTGAGGGCCACAGATACGCAGTATTTT. Translating gives CASSERGLRATDTQYF.

A note on this clonotype: A read error may produce the germline difference seen at one junction end. The V and J genes are TRBV10-3 and TRBJ2-1; 8 bases fit TRBD2. With the DNA end fitting TRBJ2-5 better, the J assignment may be wrong. This CDR3 comprises 15 residues. Per germline, CDR1 ENHRY and CDR2 SYGVKD. CDR3: CAAGAGGGEQDTQYF. As DNA, the CDR3 is TGTGCGGCGGGTGCGGGGGGCGGTGAGCAAGATACCCAGTACTTC.